This TCR beta chain derives from a study of OX40 agonist ivuxolimab in advanced cancers. Study-level points and caveats: Expanded clones tended on average to be more numerous among CD8+ T cells than CD4+.

About this clone itself: What it binds is not known.

The data were produced by immunoSEQ multiplex PCR, yet TCRdb's version contains in-frame clones alone and is incomplete. Altogether about 16,000 clones are present, about nine tenths being singletons, with the ten largest covering 29%. Trimming cost V 3 bases and J 3 bases, with 15 bases left between them. Germline assignment: CDR1 KGHSH and CDR2 LQKENI. The CDR3 runs to 16 residues. Sequencing used CD4+ or CD8+ T cells sorted from blood, obtained in a trial of the OX40 agonist ivuxolimab. The clonotype was recovered from an adult with an advanced solid tumor such as melanoma, head and neck, liver or kidney cancer. The chain joins TRBV18 to TRBJ2-1; a possible D gene is TRBD1 (6 bases). The CDR3 spells CASSPAGALGYNEQFF. DNA for the CDR3: TGTGCCAGCTCACCTGCAGGGGCACTAGGCTACAATGAGCAGTTCTTC.